The clone carrying this T cell receptor (beta chain) has a count of ten or more. Its antigen is currently unknown. Germline CDR1 and CDR2: SGHVS and FQNEAQ. Trimming took off 5 bases at V and 0 bases at J, with 20 bases between the two ends. This CDR3 has 18 amino acids. The data are from a study of T cells in Graves' hyperthyroidism and ophthalmopathy. Background on the study: Before treatment of any kind, peripheral blood was taken at initial diagnosis.

Patients between 18 and 65 years old had hyperthyroidism, newly diagnosed and lasting under 2 months. Findings and caveats of the study: Classification by a 13 V-J model distinguished ophthalmopathy from stable hyperthyroidism. The blood repertoire included most of the expanded thyroid clonotypes above 0.001.

Amplification targeted TCR beta CDR3 regions from RNA transcripts. A set of HTBI primers served as the primers for a first-round RT-PCR of the TCR CDR3. TCRdb analysed the multiplex PCR reads with MiXCR anew, one entry per CDR3 protein. The top ten hold approximately 4% of the sample, which has a few hundred thousand distinct CDR3 sequences, about 19% seen once. The chain links TRBV7-8 to TRBJ1-5, with no clear D. The clonotype originates from a woman in her late teens or twenties with Graves' hyperthyroidism. The sample comprised blood. For the CDR3, the DNA is TGTGCCAGCAGCAATCCCACGGCGGGATGGGATAGCAATCAGCCCCAGCATTTT. Amino acids: CASSNPTAGWDSNQPQHF.